This paragraph covers one T cell receptor beta chain sequence. Its antigen is as yet unknown. Sequenced with the Oncomine TCR Beta short-read assay was DNA taken from cultured CD4+ T cells. TCRdb independently ran MiXCR on the PCR reads; one entry per CDR3 protein. The table shows 15,000 to 20,000 distinct CDR3 sequences, with roughly half occurring only once. The data stem from a study of vaccination and CD4 T cells after COVID-19. Study in general: In the control cultures, a CEFX pool, an HIV-1 Nef pool, or no peptide was supplied. General study results and limits: For convalescent patients, 304 of the 307 vaccine-specific clones analyzed were classified as spike mono-reactive.

V dropped 8 bases and J dropped 4; count of bases not matched to a gene: 16. The CDR3 covers 17 residues. Germline values: CDR1 SNHLY, CDR2 FYNNEI. As to treatment: roughly 10-day PBMC culture with coronavirus spike peptide pools or control peptides (ViraFEST assay). Half of the medium was exchanged for fresh IL-2 medium, first on day 3 and then on day 7. V and J are TRBV2 and TRBJ1-1; 10 bases match TRBD1. The source material was CD4+ T cells from blood, cultured in vitro, sampled before SARS-CoV-2 vaccination. The receptor's source is a human donor who had recovered from COVID-19. CDR3 residues: CASSPGTGANWVTEAFF. The CDR3 nucleotides are TGTGCCAGCTCCCCGGGGACAGGGGCCAATTGGGTCACTGAAGCTTTCTTT. The variable domain in full, with the rest retrieved from reference TRBV2 and TRBJ1-1, is EPEVTQTPSHQVTQMGQEVILRCVPISNHLYFYWYRQILGQKVEFLVSFYNNEISEKSEIFDDQFSVERPDGSNFTLKIRSTKLEDSAMYFCASSPGTGANWVTEAFFGQGTRLTVV.